These 22 T cell receptor beta chains originate from one sample sequenced in a study of identical twins. TCRdb fed the 5' RACE reads into MiXCR, producing one record per CDR3 protein. The top ten clones hold about 38% of a sample with about 190,000 distinct CDR3 sequences, less than 20% of them seen once. These data also featured in a second study, about T cells expressing NK-cell markers.

The material sequenced was CD8+ T cells sorted from blood. These receptors all stem from a woman younger than 30 in good health.

Only a few counts were recorded for this clonotype. The genes are TRBV13 and TRBJ2-1; D call uncertain. CDR1 PRHDT and CDR2 FYEKMQ come from the germline V gene (reference sequence). This CDR3 region has 14 residues. V was clipped by 0 bases and J by 4 bases, with 7 bases between them. Here the CDR3 DNA reads TGTGCCAGCAGCTTAGGCGTAGCTTACAATGAGCAGTTCTTC. Protein: CASSLGVAYNEQFF.

This chain joins TRBV6-5 and TRBJ2-1; tentative D call: TRBD2 (5 bases). Germline-derived CDR1 and CDR2 are MNHEY and SVGAGI. Trimming pared 0 bases from V and 8 bases from J, leaving 14 bases between. The CDR3 has 15 amino acids. CDR3 sequence: CASSYSRAPKDEQFF. In nucleotides, the CDR3 is TGTGCCAGCAGTTACTCGAGGGCACCCAAGGATGAGCAGTTCTTC.

CDR3: CASSLFTGELFF. CDR3 DNA: TGTGCCAGCAGCTTGTTCACCGGGGAGCTGTTTTTT. The rearrangement uses TRBV11-2 and TRBJ2-2; D not resolved. Trimming took 3 bases from V and 4 from J, leaving 3 bases between them. Germline loops: CDR1 SGHAT, CDR2 FQNNGV. This CDR3 is built from 12 residues.

The J gene is TRBJ2-7, the V gene TRBV7-9, with 7 bases lining up with TRBD1. The CDR3 length is 14 residues. Germline V lookup: CDR1 SEHNR, CDR2 FQNEAQ (reference sequence). The junction had 6 bases not matched to a gene; V was cut back by 4 bases and J by 3 bases. In nucleotides, the CDR3 is TGTGCCAGCAGCTCTACAGGGGCGAACTACGAGCAGTACTTC. Translation: CASSSTGANYEQYF.

The gene calls are TRBV5-1 and TRBJ1-2, with D maybe TRBD1 (5 bases). This CDR3 has 12 amino acids. Trimming took off 7 bases at V and 8 bases at J, with 15 bases between the two ends. The germline V gene has CDR1 SGHRS and CDR2 YFSETQ. The CDR3 here is CASSMGREGYTF. Written as DNA, the CDR3 is TGCGCCAGCTCTATGGGACGGGAGGGCTACACCTTC.

This clonotype was picked up a small number of times. This chain connects TRBV2 to TRBJ1-2; a possible D gene is TRBD1 (6 bases). CDR1 and CDR2 (germline): SNHLY, FYNNEI. This CDR3 region has 17 residues. V was clipped by 0 bases and J by 3 bases, with 17 bases between them. The CDR3 sequence: CASSEAEGEDVDYGYTF. CDR3 nucleotides: TGTGCCAGCAGTGAAGCAGAGGGGGAGGACGTGGACTATGGCTACACCTTC.

This clonotype occurred a few times. The V and J genes are TRBV7-9 and TRBJ2-3, with no clear D. The CDR3 is 11 amino acids. The V gene's germline CDR1 is SEHNR and CDR2 FQNEAQ (reference sequence). V lost 7 bases to trimming and J lost 5 bases, with 7 bases between them. Here the CDR3 reads CASNSRDTQYF. The DNA for the CDR3 is TGTGCCAGCAACTCAAGAGATACGCAGTATTTT.

Many counts were recorded for this clonotype. This chain joins TRBV5-1 and TRBJ2-1, with 7 nucleotides matching TRBD1. CDR1 and CDR2 from the germline V gene are SGHRS and YFSETQ. Trimming at V came to 4 bases and at J to 9 bases, leaving 7 bases not matched to a gene. This CDR3 is built from 13 residues. The CDR3 bases are TGCGCCAGCAGCCCGACAGGGTCGGGTGAGCAGTTCTTC. Protein sequence: CASSPTGSGEQFF.

V and J are TRBV2 and TRBJ2-5; 12 nucleotides match TRBD2. Germline V CDR1 and CDR2: SNHLY, FYNNEI. The length of the CDR3 is 15 residues. J was trimmed by 4 bases and V by 5 bases; bases with no gene match: 5. The CDR3 here is CASSTGTSGRETQYF. DNA for the CDR3: TGTGCCAGCAGTACCGGGACTAGCGGGCGAGAGACCCAGTACTTC.

The chain employs TRBV12-3 or TRBV12-4 and TRBJ2-1, with 11 bases that match TRBD2. This CDR3 region has 15 residues. With 7 bases clipped from V and 7 bases from J, the junction kept 9 bases outside the gene matches. The CDR3, as DNA: TGTGCCAGCACCGTTCTAGCGGGGGGTTGGAATGAGCAGTTCTTC. It specifies CASTVLAGGWNEQFF.

This clonotype has a handful of counts. The genes are TRBV5-6 and TRBJ2-3; 12 bases agree with TRBD2. The junction had 6 bases not matched to a gene; V was cut back by 4 bases and J by 3 bases. The CDR3 is made up of 16 amino acids. In germline, CDR1 is SGHDT, CDR2 YYEEEE. CDR3 sequence reads: CASSDAGTSGTDTQYF. DNA of the CDR3: TGTGCCAGCAGCGACGCCGGGACTAGCGGGACAGATACGCAGTATTTT.

This clonotype was counted only a few times. The chain links TRBV7-2 to TRBJ2-2; 13 nucleotides line up with TRBD2. Trimming cost V 3 bases and J 7 bases; bases outside gene matches: 8. This CDR3 is 17 amino acids long. The V gene's germline CDR1 is SGHTA and CDR2 FQGNSA. CDR3 in amino acids: CASSFLGTSGVNGELFF. The CDR3 DNA reads TGTGCCAGCAGCTTTCTAGGGACTAGCGGGGTTAACGGGGAGCTGTTTTTT. The variable domain in full, with the rest retrieved from reference TRBV7-2 and TRBJ2-2, is GAGVSQSPSNKVTEKGKDVELRCDPISGHTALYWYRQSLGQGLEFLIYFQGNSAPDKSGLPSDRFSAERTGGSVSTLTIQRTQQEDSAVYLCASSFLGTSGVNGELFFGEGSRLTVL.

The table lists this clonotype with a few counts. The genes are TRBV12-3 or TRBV12-4 and TRBJ2-1, with TRBD2 matching over 10 bases. The CDR3 is 17 amino acids. The junction had 13 bases not matched to a gene; V was cut back by 4 bases and J by 7 bases. The CDR3 is CASSSLDGLAGANEQFF. As DNA, the CDR3 is TGTGCCAGCAGTTCCCTGGACGGGCTAGCGGGAGCGAATGAGCAGTTCTTC.

This clonotype showed up just a few times. The gene calls are TRBV10-2 and TRBJ2-1; 7 bases map to TRBD2. Germline lookup yields CDR1 WSHSY and CDR2 SAAADI. The CDR3 runs to 16 residues. The junction had 15 bases not matched to a gene; V was cut back by 4 bases and J by 9 bases. The CDR3 reads CASSGGGSNGRAEQFF. The CDR3 region has the DNA TGCGCCAGCAGTGGAGGCGGGAGTAATGGTAGGGCTGAGCAGTTCTTC.

This clonotype has more than one count but fewer than ten. V and J are TRBV15 and TRBJ2-2; D not resolved. The germline V and J ends were trimmed by 4 bases and 5 bases, with 14 bases remaining between them. The CDR3 length is 15 residues. Germline lookup yields CDR1 LNHNV and CDR2 YYDKDF (reference sequence). In DNA form, the CDR3 reads TGTGCCACCAGCACTGTGCTAGGAATAACCGGGGAGCTGTTTTTT. Translating gives CATSTVLGITGELFF.

At least ten counts were recorded for this clonotype. The chain has TRBV6-6 and TRBJ2-3, with D hard to call. There are 13 residues in the CDR3. CDR1 is MNHNY and CDR2 is SVGAGI in the germline V gene (reference sequence). V gave up 8 bases and J gave up 0 bases, with 9 bases separating them. The CDR3 loop is CASFEASTDTQYF. CDR3 DNA: TGTGCCAGCTTCGAAGCTAGCACAGATACGCAGTATTTT.

This sequence joins TRBV9 and TRBJ2-1, with D perhaps matching TRBD2 (6 bases). The V end lost 0 bases, the J end lost 1 base, and 8 bases lay between the germline ends. Germline V CDR1 and CDR2: SGDLS, YYNGEE. The CDR3 sequence is 15 residues long. The CDR3 protein is CASSVGSGSYNEQFF. CDR3 sequence (DNA): TGTGCCAGCAGCGTAGGGAGCGGGTCCTACAATGAGCAGTTCTTC.

This clonotype was seen at least ten times. The chain employs TRBV7-2 and TRBJ2-7; the match to TRBD1 covers 10 bases. V was clipped by 5 bases and J by 2 bases; unmatched bases: 6. The germline V gene encodes CDR1 SGHTA and CDR2 FQGNSA. The CDR3 is 15 residues long. The CDR3: CASSVMTGGPYEQYF. CDR3 nucleotides: TGTGCCAGCAGCGTGATGACAGGGGGCCCCTACGAGCAGTACTTC.

This clonotype was counted at least ten times. CDR3 residues: CASSYSLNNEQFF. CDR3 coding DNA: TGTGCCAGCAGTTACAGCCTGAACAATGAGCAGTTCTTC. V usage is TRBV7-2 and J usage is TRBJ2-1; no clear D. Germline-derived CDR1 and CDR2 are SGHTA and FQGNSA. The CDR3 contains 13 residues. V was cut by 6 bases and J by 5 bases, with 11 bases left in between. Filled out from reference TRBV7-2 and TRBJ2-1, the complete variable domain reads GAGVSQSPSNKVTEKGKDVELRCDPISGHTALYWYRQSLGQGLEFLIYFQGNSAPDKSGLPSDRFSAERTGGSVSTLTIQRTQQEDSAVYLCASSYSLNNEQFFGPGTRLTVL.

As concerns this clonotype: One junction end does not reproduce the germline sequence, and a read error may be involved. The rearrangement links TRBV5-5 to TRBJ2-1; D uncertain. This CDR3 has 12 residues. Germline assignment: CDR1 SGHKS and CDR2 YYEKEE (reference sequence). The CDR3 DNA reads TGTGGCAGCGCTATTACCTACAATGAGCAGTTCTTC. It yields the protein CGSAITYNEQFF.

Only a few counts were recorded for this clonotype. The V gene is TRBV5-1, the J gene TRBJ2-3; 10 bases are a match to TRBD2. V lost 0 bases to trimming and J lost 6 bases; unmatched junction nucleotides: 13. From germline, CDR1 is SGHRS and CDR2 YFSETQ. The CDR3 runs 18 residues. CDR3 region: CASSLAEASGSLVDTQYF. The CDR3 region has the DNA TGCGCCAGCAGCTTGGCCGAGGCTAGCGGGAGTCTGGTGGATACGCAGTATTTT.

V and J are TRBV29-1 and TRBJ2-7; a possible D gene is TRBD1 (6 bases). Germline V gene data show CDR1 as SQVTM and CDR2 as ANQGSEA. The CDR3 covers 13 residues. Between the trimmed V and J ends, which lost 3 bases and 0 bases, there was a span of 9 bases. DNA for the CDR3: TGCAGCGTTGAGGAGACAGGCTCCTACGAGCAGTACTTC. Its translation is CSVEETGSYEQYF.